One T cell receptor (beta chain) is described in this entry. From germline, CDR1 is SGDLS and CDR2 YYNGEE. This CDR3 is built from 17 residues. V trimming: 4 bases; J trimming: 3 bases; junction bases outside the gene matches: 15. The entry originates in a study of blood T cell repertoires in COVID-19. Sequenced by immunoSEQ multiplex PCR; TCRdb stores in-frame clones only, minus some. The sample carries roughly 140,000 clones, 84% recorded once. The chain recombines TRBV9 with TRBJ1-1; the match to TRBD1 covers 7 bases. The TCR originated in a woman between 50 and 59 years old who had been exposed to COVID-19. Sequencing was carried out using PBMCs or T cells enriched from blood (not recorded which). DNA of the CDR3: TGTGCCAGCAGCCCCCGACAGGGCCTCGGGTTTGACACTGAAGCTTTCTTT. Amino acids: CASSPRQGLGFDTEAFF.